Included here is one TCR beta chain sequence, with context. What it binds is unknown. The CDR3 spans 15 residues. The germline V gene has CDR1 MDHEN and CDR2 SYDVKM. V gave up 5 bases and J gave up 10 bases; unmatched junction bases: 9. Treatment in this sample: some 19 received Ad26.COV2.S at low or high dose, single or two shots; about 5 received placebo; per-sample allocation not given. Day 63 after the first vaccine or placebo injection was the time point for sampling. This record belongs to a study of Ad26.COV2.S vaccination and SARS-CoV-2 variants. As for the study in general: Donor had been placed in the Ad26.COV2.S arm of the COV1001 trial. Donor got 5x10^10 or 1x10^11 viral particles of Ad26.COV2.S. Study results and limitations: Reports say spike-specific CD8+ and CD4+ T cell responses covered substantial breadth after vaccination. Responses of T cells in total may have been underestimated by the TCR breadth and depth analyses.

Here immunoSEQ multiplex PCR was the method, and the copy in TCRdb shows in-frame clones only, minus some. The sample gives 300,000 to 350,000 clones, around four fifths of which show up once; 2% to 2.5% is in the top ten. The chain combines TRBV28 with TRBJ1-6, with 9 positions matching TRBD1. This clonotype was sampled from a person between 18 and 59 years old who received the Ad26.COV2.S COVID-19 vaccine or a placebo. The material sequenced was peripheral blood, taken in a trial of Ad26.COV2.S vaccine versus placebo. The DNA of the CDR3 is TGTGCCAGCAGTGGGACAGGGAGTGAAGGATCACCCCTCCACTTT. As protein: CASSGTGSEGSPLHF.